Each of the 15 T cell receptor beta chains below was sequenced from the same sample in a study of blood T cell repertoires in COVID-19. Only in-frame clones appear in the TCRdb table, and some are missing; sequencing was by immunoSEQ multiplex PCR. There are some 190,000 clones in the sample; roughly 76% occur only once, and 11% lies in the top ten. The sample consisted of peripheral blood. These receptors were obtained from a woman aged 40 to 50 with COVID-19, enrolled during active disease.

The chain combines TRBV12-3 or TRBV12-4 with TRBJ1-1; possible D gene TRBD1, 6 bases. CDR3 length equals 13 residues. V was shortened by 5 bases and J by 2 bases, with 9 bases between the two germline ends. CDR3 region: CASSPRGNTEAFF. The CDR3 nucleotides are TGTGCCAGCAGTCCCAGGGGCAACACTGAAGCTTTCTTT.

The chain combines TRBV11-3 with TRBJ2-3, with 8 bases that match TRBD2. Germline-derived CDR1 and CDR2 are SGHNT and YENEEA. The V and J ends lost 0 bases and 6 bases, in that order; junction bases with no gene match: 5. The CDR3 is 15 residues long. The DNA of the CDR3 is TGTGCCAGCAGCTTAGACGGGGGGGCGTCCGATACGCAGTATTTT. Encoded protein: CASSLDGGASDTQYF.

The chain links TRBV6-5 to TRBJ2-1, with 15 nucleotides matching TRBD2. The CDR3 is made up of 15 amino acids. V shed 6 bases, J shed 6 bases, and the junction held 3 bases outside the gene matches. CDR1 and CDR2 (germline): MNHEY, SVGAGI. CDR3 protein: CASSGLAGGVNEQFF. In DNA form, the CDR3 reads TGTGCCAGCAGCGGACTAGCGGGGGGGGTCAATGAGCAGTTCTTC.

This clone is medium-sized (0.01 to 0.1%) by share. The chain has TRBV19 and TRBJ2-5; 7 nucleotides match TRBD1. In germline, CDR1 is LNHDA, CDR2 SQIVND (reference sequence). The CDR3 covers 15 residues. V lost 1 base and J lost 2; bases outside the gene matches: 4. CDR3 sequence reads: CASSIADRAQETQYF. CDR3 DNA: TGTGCCAGTAGTATAGCCGACAGGGCACAAGAGACCCAGTACTTC.

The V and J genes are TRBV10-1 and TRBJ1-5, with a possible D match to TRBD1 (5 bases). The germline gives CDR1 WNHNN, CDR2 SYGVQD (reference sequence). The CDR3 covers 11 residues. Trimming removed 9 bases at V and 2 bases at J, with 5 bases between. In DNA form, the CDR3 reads TGCGCCAGACAGGGCAATCAGCCCCAGCATTTT. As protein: CARQGNQPQHF.

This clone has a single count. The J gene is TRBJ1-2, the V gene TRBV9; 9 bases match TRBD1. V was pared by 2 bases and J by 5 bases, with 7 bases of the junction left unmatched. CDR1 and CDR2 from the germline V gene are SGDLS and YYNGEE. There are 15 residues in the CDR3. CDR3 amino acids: CASSVGTGTGYGYTF. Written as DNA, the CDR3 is TGTGCCAGCAGCGTCGGAACCGGGACAGGGTATGGCTACACCTTC.

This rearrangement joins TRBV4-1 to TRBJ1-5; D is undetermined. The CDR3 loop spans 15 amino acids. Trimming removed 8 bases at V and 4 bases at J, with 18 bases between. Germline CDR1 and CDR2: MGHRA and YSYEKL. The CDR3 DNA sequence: TGCGCCAGCTCGACCCAGCAGAGGCTAAATCAGCCCCAGCATTTT. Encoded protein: CASSTQQRLNQPQHF.

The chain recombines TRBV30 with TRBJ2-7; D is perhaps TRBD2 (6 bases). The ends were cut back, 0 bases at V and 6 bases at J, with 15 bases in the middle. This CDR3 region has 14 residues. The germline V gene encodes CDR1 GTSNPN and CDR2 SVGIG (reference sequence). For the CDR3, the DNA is TGTGCCTGGAGTGTACGGCAGCCCGGGGGCGAGCAGTACGTC. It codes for CAWSVRQPGGEQYV.

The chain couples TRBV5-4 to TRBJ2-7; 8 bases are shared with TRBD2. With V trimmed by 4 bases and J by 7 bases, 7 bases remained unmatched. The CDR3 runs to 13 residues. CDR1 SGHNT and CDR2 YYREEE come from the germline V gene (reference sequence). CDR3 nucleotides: TGTGCCAGCAGCCCAGAAGCGGGGGTTGAGCAGTACGTC. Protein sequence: CASSPEAGVEQYV.

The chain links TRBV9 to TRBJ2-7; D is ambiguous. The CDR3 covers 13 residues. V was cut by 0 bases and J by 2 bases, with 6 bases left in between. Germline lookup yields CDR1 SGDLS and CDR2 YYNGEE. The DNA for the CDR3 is TGTGCCAGCAGCGTAGGGCAGACCTACGAGCAGTACTTC. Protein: CASSVGQTYEQYF.

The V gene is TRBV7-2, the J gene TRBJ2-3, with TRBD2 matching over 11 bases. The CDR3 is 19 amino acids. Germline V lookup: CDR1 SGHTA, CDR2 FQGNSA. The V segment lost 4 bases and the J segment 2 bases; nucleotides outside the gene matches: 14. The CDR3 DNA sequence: TGTGCCAGCAGCTCCCAGATCCCGGGACTAGCGGATTTCACAGATACGCAGTATTTT. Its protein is CASSSQIPGLADFTDTQYF.

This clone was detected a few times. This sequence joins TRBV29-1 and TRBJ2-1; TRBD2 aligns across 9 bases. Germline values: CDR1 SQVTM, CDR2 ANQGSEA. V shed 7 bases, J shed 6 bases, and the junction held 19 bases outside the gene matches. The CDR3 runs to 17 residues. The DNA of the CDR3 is TGCAGCGCCGGGGGGGGTTTGGGCGGGGGGGGAAGCAATGAGCAGTTCTTC. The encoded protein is CSAGGGLGGGGSNEQFF.

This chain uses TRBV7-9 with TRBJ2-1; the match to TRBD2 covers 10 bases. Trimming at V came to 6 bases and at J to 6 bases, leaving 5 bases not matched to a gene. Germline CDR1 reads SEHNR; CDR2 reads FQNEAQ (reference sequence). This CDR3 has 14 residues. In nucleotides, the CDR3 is TGTGCCAGCAGATCTAGCGGGGGCTTCAATGAGCAGTTCTTC. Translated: CASRSSGGFNEQFF.

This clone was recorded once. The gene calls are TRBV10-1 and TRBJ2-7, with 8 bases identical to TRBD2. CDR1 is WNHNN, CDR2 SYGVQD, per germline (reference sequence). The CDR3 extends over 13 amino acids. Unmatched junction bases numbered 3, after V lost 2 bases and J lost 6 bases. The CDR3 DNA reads TGCGCCAGCAGTGAGGCGGGGGGTGGCGAGCAGTACTTC. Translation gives CASSEAGGGEQYF.

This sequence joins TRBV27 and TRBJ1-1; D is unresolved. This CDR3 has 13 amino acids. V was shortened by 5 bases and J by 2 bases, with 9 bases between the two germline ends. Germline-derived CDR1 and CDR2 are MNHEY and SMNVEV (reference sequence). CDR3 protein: CASSLTFNTEAFF. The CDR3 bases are TGTGCCAGCAGTCTGACATTCAACACTGAAGCTTTCTTT.